Listed here are 21 T cell receptor beta chains from one sample, sequenced in a study of OX40 agonist ivuxolimab in advanced cancers. The library was produced with the immunoSEQ multiplex PCR assay. TCRdb's version of the immuneACCESS table is confined to in-frame rearrangements and falls short of the full clone set. An unresolved V gene accounts for under half of the shortfall where checked; the remainder is of unknown origin. This sample holds under 70,000 clones; around 87% were observed only once. The ten largest make up 10% to 11% of the sample. The starting material was CD4+ or CD8+ T cells sorted from blood, obtained in a trial of the OX40 agonist ivuxolimab. The receptors derive from an adult with an advanced solid tumor such as melanoma, head and neck, liver or kidney cancer.

The gene calls are TRBV5-4 and TRBJ1-1, with TRBD1 identical over 7 bases. CDR1 is SGHNT and CDR2 is YYREEE in the germline V gene (reference sequence). This CDR3 contains 14 residues. V gave up 2 bases and J gave up 5 bases; unmatched junction bases: 6. CDR3 DNA: TGTGCCAGCAGCTTAGGACAGGCGGGGACTGAAGCTTTCTTT. Translation: CASSLGQAGTEAFF. The variable domain in full, completed from reference TRBV5-4 and TRBJ1-1, reads ETGVTQSPTHLIKTRGQQVTLRCSSQSGHNTVSWYQQALGQGPQFIFQYYREEENGRGNFPPRFSGLQFPNYSSELNVNALELDDSALYLCASSLGQAGTEAFFGQGTRLTVV.

The rearrangement links TRBV5-6 to TRBJ2-4; D is ambiguous. The CDR3 extends over 16 amino acids. The V gene's germline CDR1 is SGHDT and CDR2 YYEEEE. V was shortened by 2 bases and J by 3 bases, with 15 bases between the two germline ends. The CDR3 sequence: CASSFIGLRDKNIQYF. In DNA form, the CDR3 reads TGTGCCAGCAGCTTTATAGGGTTAAGGGACAAAAACATTCAGTACTTC.

The CDR3 DNA reads as TGTGCCAGTAGTACGACACGGGGGGAGCAGTACTTC. As protein: CASSTTRGEQYF. J is TRBJ2-7 and V is TRBV19; D may be TRBD2 (6 bases). CDR3 length: 12 residues. The germline gives CDR1 LNHDA, CDR2 SQIVND (reference sequence). Trimming shortened V by 4 bases and J by 7 bases, and 11 bases separated the two germline ends.

The chain joins TRBV10-1 to TRBJ2-7, with D perhaps being TRBD1 or TRBD2 (5 bases each). Trimming stripped 6 bases from V and 6 bases from J, with 18 bases between. CDR1 and CDR2 from the germline V gene are WNHNN and SYGVQD (reference sequence). The CDR3 is made up of 14 amino acids. The CDR3 DNA follows: TGCGCCAGCAGCGAGGCCGGGGCAGATGGCGAGCAGTACTTC. Protein product: CASSEAGADGEQYF.

This chain connects TRBV15 to TRBJ2-5, with 12 bases fitting TRBD1. CDR3 size: 17 residues. The trim removed 0 bases at V and 5 bases at J, leaving 7 bases unmatched. Germline CDR1 and CDR2: LNHNV and YYDKDF (reference sequence). The CDR3 protein is CATSRDAGQGAGETQYF. DNA of the CDR3: TGTGCCACCAGCAGAGATGCGGGACAGGGGGCTGGTGAGACCCAGTACTTC.

The DNA of the CDR3 is TGTGCCAGCACGGGGCTAGCATGGGATACGCAGTATTTT. Translating gives CASTGLAWDTQYF. The chain couples TRBV6-1 to TRBJ2-3; D tentatively reads TRBD1 or TRBD2 (5 bases each). CDR1 is MNHNS, CDR2 SASEGT, per germline. The length of the CDR3 is 13 residues. V lost 7 bases and J 6 bases, leaving 14 bases between the germline ends.

This chain joins TRBV11-2 and TRBJ2-1; a possible D gene is TRBD1 (6 bases). The V and J ends lost 4 bases and 7 bases respectively, with 11 bases between them. The length of the CDR3 is 13 residues. In germline, CDR1 is SGHAT, CDR2 FQNNGV. The CDR3 coding sequence is TGTGCCAGCAGCTCAGTTAGGGGGAATGAGCAGTTCTTC. It yields the protein CASSSVRGNEQFF.

The genes are TRBV18 and TRBJ2-1, with D unresolved. Trimming removed 6 bases from V and 0 bases from J, with 9 bases in between. There are 14 residues in the CDR3. Germline CDR1 is KGHSH and CDR2 is LQKENI. The CDR3 spells CASSSTSSYNEQFF. The CDR3 DNA is TGTGCCAGCTCCTCAACAAGCTCCTACAATGAGCAGTTCTTC. The full variable domain, with the rest looked up from reference TRBV18 and TRBJ2-1, is NAGVMQNPRHLVRRRGQEARLRCSPMKGHSHVYWYRQLPEEGLKFMVYLQKENIIDESGMPKERFSAEFPKEGPSILRIQQVVRGDSAAYFCASSSTSSYNEQFFGPGTRLTVL.

V usage is TRBV27 and J usage is TRBJ2-5, with D possibly TRBD2 on 6 matching bases. The germline gives CDR1 MNHEY, CDR2 SMNVEV (reference sequence). With 3 bases removed from V and 5 bases from J, the gap between germline ends came to 13 bases. CDR3 size: 14 residues. DNA of the CDR3: TGTGCCAGCAGTTTTACGGGGGAAAGGGAGACCCAGTACTTC. Protein sequence: CASSFTGERETQYF.

In its sample, this clone was seen once. This CDR3 reads CASSVQIGLNYGYTF. In nucleotides, the CDR3 is TGTGCCAGCAGCGTCCAAATAGGACTTAACTATGGCTACACCTTC. The chain recombines TRBV9 with TRBJ1-2, with D unresolved. This CDR3 is built from 15 residues. Trimming stripped 2 bases from V and 1 base from J, with 12 bases between. Germline assignment: CDR1 SGDLS and CDR2 YYNGEE.

The chain employs TRBV18 and TRBJ2-5; a possible D gene is TRBD2 (8 bases). The V gene's germline CDR1 is KGHSH and CDR2 LQKENI. The CDR3 spans 14 residues. V shed 3 bases and J shed 4 bases, with 12 bases lying between them. CDR3 bases: TGTGCCAGCTCACCTAGCGGGACAGCAGAGACCCAGTACTTC. Translating gives CASSPSGTAETQYF.

The rearrangement joins TRBV7-9 to TRBJ2-7, with TRBD1 matching over 8 bases. The CDR3 totals 13 residues. CDR1 and CDR2 (germline): SEHNR, FQNEAQ (reference sequence). The V and J ends lost 5 bases and 4 bases, in that order; junction bases with no gene match: 4. The CDR3 spells CASSRTGTYEQYF. CDR3 DNA sequence: TGTGCCAGCAGCCGGACAGGGACTTACGAGCAGTACTTC. Full variable domain (remainder filled in from reference TRBV7-9 and TRBJ2-7): DTGVSQNPRHKITKRGQNVTFRCDPISEHNRLYWYRQTLGQGPEFLTYFQNEAQLEKSRLLSDRFSAERPKGSFSTLEIQRTEQGDSAMYLCASSRTGTYEQYFGPGTRLTVT.

The chain recombines TRBV5-1 with TRBJ2-1; 7 positions agree with TRBD2. The CDR3 length is 17 residues. Germline loops: CDR1 SGHRS, CDR2 YFSETQ. V lost 4 bases, J lost 0 bases, and 10 bases stayed unmatched. The CDR3, as DNA: TGCGCCAGCAGCCAACGATCAGCGGGGAGCTCCTACAATGAGCAGTTCTTC. As protein: CASSQRSAGSSYNEQFF.

The chain recombines TRBV28 with TRBJ2-1; 7 bases map to TRBD2. This CDR3 region has 15 residues. Germline V CDR1 and CDR2: MDHEN, SYDVKM. The V segment lost 3 bases and the J segment 3 bases; nucleotides outside the gene matches: 5. The DNA of the CDR3 is TGTGCCAGCAGTTTTGGGGGGGGACTCTACAATGAGCAGTTCTTC. Its protein product is CASSFGGGLYNEQFF.

The chain couples TRBV29-1 to TRBJ1-1; D gene ambiguous. The CDR3 sequence is 13 residues long. Trimming removed 7 bases at V and 5 bases at J, with 17 bases between. Germline V gene data show CDR1 as SQVTM and CDR2 as ANQGSEA. The CDR3 reads CSADNTLGTEAFF. Written as DNA, the CDR3 is TGCAGCGCAGACAACACCTTGGGGACTGAAGCTTTCTTT.

In nucleotides, the CDR3 is TGTGCCAGCAGTGAAGATGACAGGGGGCAATATGGCTACACCTTC. This translates into CASSEDDRGQYGYTF. The gene calls are TRBV6-1 and TRBJ1-2; 10 bases map to TRBD1. The CDR3 runs 15 residues. J was trimmed by 5 bases and V by 1 base; bases with no gene match: 4. From germline, CDR1 is MNHNS and CDR2 SASEGT.

The chain combines TRBV6-5 with TRBJ2-7, with 9 bases that match TRBD2. The trim removed 4 bases at V and 3 bases at J, leaving 7 bases unmatched. Per the germline V gene, CDR1 is MNHEY and CDR2 is SVGAGI. The CDR3 runs 15 residues. The CDR3, as DNA: TGTGCCAGCAGTTTGCAGGGCGGGGGGGTCTACGAGCAGTACTTC. This encodes CASSLQGGGVYEQYF.

The rearrangement links TRBV6-5 to TRBJ2-1; 8 bases map to TRBD2. CDR1 and CDR2 from the germline V gene are MNHEY and SVGAGI. This CDR3 has 15 amino acids. V was pared by 2 bases and J by 4 bases, with 4 bases of the junction left unmatched. The CDR3 DNA is TGTGCCAGCAGTTACAGACTAGCGCTTTACAATGAGCAGTTCTTC. It translates to CASSYRLALYNEQFF.

This chain joins TRBV7-9 and TRBJ1-4; no firm D call. Germline V gene data show CDR1 as SEHNR and CDR2 as FQNEAQ (reference sequence). The CDR3 totals 15 residues. Trimming pared 5 bases from V and 4 bases from J, leaving 14 bases between. The chain's CDR3 is CASSLSSAYNEKLFF. The CDR3 DNA sequence: TGTGCCAGCAGCCTCTCATCAGCTTATAATGAAAAACTGTTTTTT.

The rearrangement uses TRBV29-1 and TRBJ2-3, with D perhaps matching TRBD1 or TRBD2 (7 bases each). Germline loops: CDR1 SQVTM, CDR2 ANQGSEA. The CDR3 spans 14 residues. V was clipped by 7 bases and J by 0 bases, with 14 bases between them. The CDR3: CSGHRGLSTDTQYF. The CDR3 coding sequence is TGCAGCGGACACAGGGGACTAAGCACAGATACGCAGTATTTT.

The J gene is TRBJ1-4, the V gene TRBV6-6; D is uncertain. The CDR3 is 12 amino acids. Germline-derived CDR1 and CDR2 are MNHNY and SVGAGI (reference sequence). V lost 8 bases and J lost 5, with 9 bases in between. The CDR3 loop is CASADHNEKLFF. The CDR3 coding sequence is TGTGCCAGCGCAGACCACAATGAAAAACTGTTTTTT.